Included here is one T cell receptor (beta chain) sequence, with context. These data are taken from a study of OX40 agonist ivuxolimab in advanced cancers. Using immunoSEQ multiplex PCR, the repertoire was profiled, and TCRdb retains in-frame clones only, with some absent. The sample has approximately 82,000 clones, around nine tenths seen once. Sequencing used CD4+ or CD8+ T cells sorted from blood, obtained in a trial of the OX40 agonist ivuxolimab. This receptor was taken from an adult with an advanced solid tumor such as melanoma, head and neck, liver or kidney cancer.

The CDR3: CASSERRGPYEQYF. The CDR3, as DNA: TGTGCCAGCAGTGAAAGGAGGGGCCCCTACGAGCAGTACTTC. The chain combines TRBV6-1 with TRBJ2-7, with D tentatively TRBD2 (6 bases). Germline CDR1 MNHNS, CDR2 SASEGT. The CDR3 runs to 14 residues. Trimming took 2 bases from V and 2 from J, leaving 10 bases between them.